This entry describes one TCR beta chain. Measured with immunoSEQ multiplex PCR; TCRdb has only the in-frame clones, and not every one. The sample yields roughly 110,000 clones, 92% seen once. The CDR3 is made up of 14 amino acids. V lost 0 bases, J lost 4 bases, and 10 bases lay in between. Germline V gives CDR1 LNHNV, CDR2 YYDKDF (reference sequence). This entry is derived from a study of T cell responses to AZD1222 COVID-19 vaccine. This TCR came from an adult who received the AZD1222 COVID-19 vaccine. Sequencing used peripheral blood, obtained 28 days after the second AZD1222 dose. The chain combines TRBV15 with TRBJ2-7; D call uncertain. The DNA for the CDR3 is TGTGCCACCAGCAGAGACGGCAGTAAGTACGAGCAGTACTTC. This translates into CATSRDGSKYEQYF.